The 5 T cell receptor beta chains below come from one sample, sequenced in a study of blood T cell repertoires in COVID-19. Method: immunoSEQ multiplex PCR; TCRdb's copy keeps in-frame clones and lacks some. The sample shows 85,000 to 130,000 clones, 70% to 90% of them seen only once. The sample taken for sequencing was peripheral blood. The origin of the receptors is a woman aged 55-69 years with acute or convalescent COVID-19.

This chain joins TRBV3-1 (or the pseudogene TRBV3-2) and TRBJ1-5, with a weak D call TRBD1 (5 bases). This CDR3 region has 12 residues. From germline, CDR1 is LGHDT and CDR2 YNNKEL (reference sequence). Between the trimmed V and J ends, which lost 4 bases and 6 bases, there was a span of 7 bases. This chain's CDR3 is CASSLGGQPQHF. In DNA, the CDR3 is TGTGCCAGCAGCCTCGGGGGTCAGCCCCAGCATTTT.

The chain links TRBV3-1 (or the pseudogene TRBV3-2) to TRBJ2-3, with 12 bases aligning to TRBD2. Germline values: CDR1 LGHDT, CDR2 YNNKEL (reference sequence). The CDR3 has 18 residues. J was trimmed by 3 bases and V by 1 base; bases with no gene match: 8. In nucleotides, the CDR3 is TGTGCCAGCAGCCAAGGGAGGCTAGCGGGAGGGCCAACAGATACGCAGTATTTT. Protein sequence: CASSQGRLAGGPTDTQYF.

V is TRBV12-3 or TRBV12-4 and J is TRBJ2-1; 8 bases are shared with TRBD1. The V gene end was trimmed by 7 bases and the J gene end by 8 bases; junction bases not matched to a gene: 7. This CDR3 contains 13 residues. This CDR3 reads CASKLSDRDEQFF. The CDR3 DNA reads as TGTGCCAGCAAGCTCTCGGACAGGGATGAGCAGTTCTTC.

The chain has TRBV18 and TRBJ1-1; D is ambiguous. The CDR3 is made up of 13 amino acids. The germline CDR1 and CDR2 sequences are KGHSH and LQKENI. With 1 base removed from V and 5 bases from J, the gap between germline ends came to 8 bases. CDR3 nucleotide sequence: TGTGCCAGCTCACCACGCGGTGGAACTGAAGCTTTCTTT. Its protein is CASSPRGGTEAFF.

The rearrangement links TRBV6-5 to TRBJ1-2; a possible D gene is TRBD1 (5 bases). CDR1 and CDR2 (germline): MNHEY, SVGAGI. CDR3 size: 14 residues. The germline V and J ends were trimmed by 7 bases and 5 bases, with 17 bases remaining between them. As DNA, the CDR3 is TGTGCCAGCACTAGGGTCGGGGGAGTATATGGCTACACCTTC. Its protein is CASTRVGGVYGYTF.